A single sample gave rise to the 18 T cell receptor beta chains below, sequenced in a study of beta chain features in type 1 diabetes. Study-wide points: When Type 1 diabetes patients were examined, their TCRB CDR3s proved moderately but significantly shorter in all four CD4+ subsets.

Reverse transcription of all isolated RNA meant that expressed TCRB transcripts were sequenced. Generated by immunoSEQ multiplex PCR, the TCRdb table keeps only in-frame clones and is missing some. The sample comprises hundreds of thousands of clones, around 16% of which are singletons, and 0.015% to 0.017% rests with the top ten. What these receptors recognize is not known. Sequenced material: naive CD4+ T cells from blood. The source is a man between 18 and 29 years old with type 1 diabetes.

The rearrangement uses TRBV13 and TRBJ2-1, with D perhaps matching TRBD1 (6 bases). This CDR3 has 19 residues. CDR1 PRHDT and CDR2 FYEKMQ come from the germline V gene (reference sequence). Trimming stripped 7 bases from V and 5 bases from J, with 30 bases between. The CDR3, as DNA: TGTGCCAGCACCCCCACCCTATGGGGGCTACCGACGCCTAACAATGAGCAGTTCTTC. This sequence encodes CASTPTLWGLPTPNNEQFF. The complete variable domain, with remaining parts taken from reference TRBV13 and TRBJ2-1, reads AAGVIQSPRHLIKEKRETATLKCYPIPRHDTVYWYQQGPGQDPQFLISFYEKMQSDKGSIPDRFSAQQFSDYHSELNMSSLELGDSALYFCASTPTLWGLPTPNNEQFFGPGTRLTVL.

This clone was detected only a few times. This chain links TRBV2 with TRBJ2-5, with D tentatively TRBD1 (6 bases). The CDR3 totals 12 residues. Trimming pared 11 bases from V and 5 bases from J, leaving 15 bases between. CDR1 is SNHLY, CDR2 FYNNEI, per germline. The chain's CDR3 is CAGGKVGETQYF. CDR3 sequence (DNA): TGTGCCGGGGGCAAAGTCGGGGAGACCCAGTACTTC. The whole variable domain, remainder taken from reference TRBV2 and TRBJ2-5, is EPEVTQTPSHQVTQMGQEVILRCVPISNHLYFYWYRQILGQKVEFLVSFYNNEISEKSEIFDDQFSVERPDGSNFTLKIRSTKLEDSAMYFCAGGKVGETQYFGPGTRLLVL.

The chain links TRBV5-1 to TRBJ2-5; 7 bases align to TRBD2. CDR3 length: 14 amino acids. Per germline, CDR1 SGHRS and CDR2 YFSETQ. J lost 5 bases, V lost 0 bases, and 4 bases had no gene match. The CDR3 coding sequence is TGCGCCAGCAGCTTGGGACTAGCAAGGGAGACCCAGTACTTC. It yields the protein CASSLGLARETQYF.

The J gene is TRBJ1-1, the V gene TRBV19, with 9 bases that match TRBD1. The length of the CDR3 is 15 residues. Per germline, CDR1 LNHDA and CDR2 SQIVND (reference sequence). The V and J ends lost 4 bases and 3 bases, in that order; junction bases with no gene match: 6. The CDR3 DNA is TGTGCCAGTAGTACCTACAGGGGGCTAGACACTGAAGCTTTCTTT. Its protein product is CASSTYRGLDTEAFF.

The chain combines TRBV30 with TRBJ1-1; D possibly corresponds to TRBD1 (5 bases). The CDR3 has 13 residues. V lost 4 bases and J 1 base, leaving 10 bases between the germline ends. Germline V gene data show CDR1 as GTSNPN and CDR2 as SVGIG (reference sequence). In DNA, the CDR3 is TGTGCCTGGAAACCAGGGCCGAACACTGAAGCTTTCTTT. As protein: CAWKPGPNTEAFF.

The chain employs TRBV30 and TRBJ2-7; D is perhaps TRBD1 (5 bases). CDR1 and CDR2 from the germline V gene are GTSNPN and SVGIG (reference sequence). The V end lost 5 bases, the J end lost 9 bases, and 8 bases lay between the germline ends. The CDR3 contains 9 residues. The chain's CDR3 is CAWDSVQYF. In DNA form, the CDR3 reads TGTGCCTGGGACAGTGTGCAGTACTTC.

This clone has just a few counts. The CDR3 loop is CASSEDRGRTEAFF. CDR3 nucleotide sequence: TGTGCCAGCAGTGAGGACAGGGGTCGGACTGAAGCTTTCTTT. The chain uses TRBV2 and TRBJ1-1, with TRBD1 matching 9 bases. Unmatched junction bases numbered 4, after V lost 3 bases and J lost 5 bases. The CDR3 totals 14 residues. CDR1 and CDR2 (germline): SNHLY, FYNNEI.

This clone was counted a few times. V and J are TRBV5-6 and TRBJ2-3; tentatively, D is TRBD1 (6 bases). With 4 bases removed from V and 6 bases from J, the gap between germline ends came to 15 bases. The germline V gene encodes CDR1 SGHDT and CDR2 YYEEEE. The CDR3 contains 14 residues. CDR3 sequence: CASSARQVMDTQYF. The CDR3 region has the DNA TGTGCCAGCAGCGCAAGACAGGTCATGGATACGCAGTATTTT.

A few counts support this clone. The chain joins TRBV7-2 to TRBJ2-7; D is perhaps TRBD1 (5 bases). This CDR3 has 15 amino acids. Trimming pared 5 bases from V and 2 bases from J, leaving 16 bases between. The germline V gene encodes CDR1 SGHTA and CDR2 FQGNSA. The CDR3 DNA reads TGTGCCAGCAGCCTGACAGCTATCCAGGCCTACGAGCAGTACTTC. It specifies CASSLTAIQAYEQYF.

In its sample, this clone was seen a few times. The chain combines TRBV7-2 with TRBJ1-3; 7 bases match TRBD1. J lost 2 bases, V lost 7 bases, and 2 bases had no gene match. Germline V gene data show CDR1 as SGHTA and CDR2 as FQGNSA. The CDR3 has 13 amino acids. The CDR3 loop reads CASTDRAGNTIYF. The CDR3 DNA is TGTGCCAGCACCGACAGGGCTGGAAACACCATATATTTT.

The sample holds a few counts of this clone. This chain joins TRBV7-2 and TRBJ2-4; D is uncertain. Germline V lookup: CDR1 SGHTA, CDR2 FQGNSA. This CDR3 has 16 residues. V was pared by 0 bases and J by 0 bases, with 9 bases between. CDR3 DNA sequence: TGTGCCAGCAGCTTAGCCCTACAGCTAGCCAAAAACATTCAGTACTTC. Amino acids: CASSLALQLAKNIQYF. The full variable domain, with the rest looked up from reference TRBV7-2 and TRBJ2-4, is GAGVSQSPSNKVTEKGKDVELRCDPISGHTALYWYRQSLGQGLEFLIYFQGNSAPDKSGLPSDRFSAERTGGSVSTLTIQRTQQEDSAVYLCASSLALQLAKNIQYFGAGTRLSVL.

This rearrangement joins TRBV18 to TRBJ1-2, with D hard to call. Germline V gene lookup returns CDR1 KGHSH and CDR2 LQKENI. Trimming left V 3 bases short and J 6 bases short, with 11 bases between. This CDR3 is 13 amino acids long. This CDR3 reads CASSPNHSDGYTF. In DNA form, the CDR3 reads TGTGCCAGCTCACCCAATCACTCGGATGGCTACACCTTC.

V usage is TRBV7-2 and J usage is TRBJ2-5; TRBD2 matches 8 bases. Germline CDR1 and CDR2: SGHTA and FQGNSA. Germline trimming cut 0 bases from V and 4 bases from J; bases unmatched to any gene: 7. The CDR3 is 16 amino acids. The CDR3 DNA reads TGTGCCAGCAGCTTAGCACGCGCGGGAGGCCGAGAGACCCAGTACTTC. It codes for CASSLARAGGRETQYF.

Written as DNA, the CDR3 is TGTGCCAGCAGACGGGACAGGGAAACTGAAGCTTTCTTT. Encoded protein: CASRRDRETEAFF. This chain links TRBV2 with TRBJ1-1, with 9 bases fitting TRBD1. The germline V gene encodes CDR1 SNHLY and CDR2 FYNNEI. The CDR3 runs 13 residues. The V segment lost 6 bases and the J segment 5 bases; nucleotides outside the gene matches: 4.

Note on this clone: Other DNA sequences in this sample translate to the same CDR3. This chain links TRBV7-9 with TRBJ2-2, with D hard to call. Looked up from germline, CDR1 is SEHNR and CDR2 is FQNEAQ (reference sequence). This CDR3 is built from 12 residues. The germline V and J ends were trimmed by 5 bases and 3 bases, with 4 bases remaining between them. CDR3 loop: CASSRDTGELFF. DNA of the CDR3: TGTGCCAGCAGCCGCGACACCGGGGAGCTGTTTTTT.

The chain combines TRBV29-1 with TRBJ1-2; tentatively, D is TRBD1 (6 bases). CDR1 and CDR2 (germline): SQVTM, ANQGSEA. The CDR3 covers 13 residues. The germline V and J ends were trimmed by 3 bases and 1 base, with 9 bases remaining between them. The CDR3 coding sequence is TGCAGCGTTGATTTGGACAGTAACTATGGCTACACCTTC. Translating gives CSVDLDSNYGYTF.

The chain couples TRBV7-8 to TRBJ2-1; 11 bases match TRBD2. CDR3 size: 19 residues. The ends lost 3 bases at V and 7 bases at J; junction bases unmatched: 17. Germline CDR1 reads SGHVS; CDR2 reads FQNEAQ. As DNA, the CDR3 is TGTGCCAGCAGCTTCAGACTAGCGGGAAAAGGGGTTGTGTCAAATGAGCAGTTCTTC. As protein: CASSFRLAGKGVVSNEQFF. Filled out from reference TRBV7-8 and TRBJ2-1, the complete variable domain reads GAGVSQSPRYKVAKRGQDVALRCDPISGHVSLFWYQQALGQGPEFLTYFQNEAQLDKSGLPSDRFFAERPEGSVSTLKIQRTQQEDSAVYLCASSFRLAGKGVVSNEQFFGPGTRLTVL.

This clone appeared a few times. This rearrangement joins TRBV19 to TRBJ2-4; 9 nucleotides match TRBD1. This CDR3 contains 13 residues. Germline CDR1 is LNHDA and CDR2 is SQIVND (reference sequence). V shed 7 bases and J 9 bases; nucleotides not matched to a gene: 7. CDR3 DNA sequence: TGTGCCAGTATCGGGACAGGGATCGGCATTCAGTACTTC. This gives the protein CASIGTGIGIQYF.